These 8 T cell receptor beta chains share one sample of origin, sequenced in a study of blood T cell repertoires in COVID-19. Produced via immunoSEQ multiplex PCR; TCRdb's table is partial and in-frame only. The sample contains about 220,000 clones, 90% of which appear only once. The source material was PBMCs or T cells enriched from blood (not recorded which). The receptors stem from a man under 40 who had been exposed to COVID-19.

V gene TRBV10-3 combines with J gene TRBJ2-7; D might be TRBD2 (7 bases). From germline, CDR1 is ENHRY and CDR2 SYGVKD. The V and J ends lost 5 bases and 7 bases respectively, with 21 bases between them. The length of the CDR3 is 15 residues. CDR3 sequence reads: CAISIPGGRSGEQYF. Written as DNA, the CDR3 is TGTGCCATCAGTATACCCGGGGGGCGTTCGGGGGAGCAGTACTTC.

The chain has TRBV19 and TRBJ2-3, with 9 bases lining up with TRBD2. Germline V gene lookup returns CDR1 LNHDA and CDR2 SQIVND (reference sequence). The CDR3 is 14 residues long. J was trimmed by 5 bases and V by 8 bases; bases with no gene match: 8. The CDR3 DNA follows: TGTGCCAGTGGAGCGGGGGGCCAACAAGATACGCAGTATTTT. Translated: CASGAGGQQDTQYF.

The rearrangement joins TRBV6-5 to TRBJ2-7; 10 nucleotides align to TRBD1. Germline V gene lookup returns CDR1 MNHEY and CDR2 SVGAGI. The CDR3 is 14 residues long. J was trimmed by 6 bases and V by 4 bases; bases with no gene match: 6. The CDR3 is CASSSRTGGGEQYF. The DNA for the CDR3 is TGTGCCAGCAGTTCTCGGACAGGGGGTGGCGAGCAGTACTTC.

The chain employs TRBV4-1 and TRBJ2-7, with 7 bases that match TRBD1. The V and J ends lost 6 bases and 1 base, in that order; junction bases with no gene match: 12. This CDR3 region has 16 residues. The V gene's germline CDR1 is MGHRA and CDR2 YSYEKL. Here the CDR3 DNA reads TGCGCCAGCAGTCCAATCGGACAGGAAATATCCTACGAGCAGTACTTC. Amino acids: CASSPIGQEISYEQYF.

The chain combines TRBV5-1 with TRBJ2-5, with TRBD1 matching over 9 bases. Germline trimming cut 6 bases from V and 5 bases from J; bases unmatched to any gene: 14. The CDR3 runs 16 residues. Germline V gene data show CDR1 as SGHRS and CDR2 as YFSETQ. The CDR3: CASTDRRTGDRETQYF. CDR3 nucleotides: TGCGCCAGCACCGATAGACGGACAGGGGATCGCGAGACCCAGTACTTC.

This CDR3 is CASSFTQGLSTEAFF. The CDR3 DNA is TGTGCCAGCAGCTTTACTCAGGGGTTGAGCACTGAAGCTTTCTTT. The rearrangement uses TRBV5-5 and TRBJ1-1, with a weak D call TRBD1 (6 bases). V was trimmed by 2 bases and J by 4 bases, leaving 15 bases between them. Germline V gene sequence: CDR1 SGHKS, CDR2 YYEKEE (reference sequence). CDR3 length equals 15 residues.

The chain carries TRBV2 and TRBJ1-2; D is ambiguous. With 8 bases removed from V and 6 bases from J, the gap between germline ends came to 13 bases. Germline values: CDR1 SNHLY, CDR2 FYNNEI. The CDR3 is 12 residues long. The CDR3 loop is CASRDDNDGYTF. The CDR3 nucleotides are TGTGCCAGCCGGGATGACAATGATGGCTACACCTTC.

The chain employs TRBV4-1 and TRBJ1-1, with a possible D match to TRBD1 (6 bases). Trimming stripped 3 bases from V and 10 bases from J, with 18 bases between. The germline V gene encodes CDR1 MGHRA and CDR2 YSYEKL. The CDR3 is 14 amino acids. CDR3 sequence (DNA): TGCGCCAGCAGCCAGGCAGGGGTAGTAAGCGGAGCTTTCTTT. Translating it yields CASSQAGVVSGAFF.